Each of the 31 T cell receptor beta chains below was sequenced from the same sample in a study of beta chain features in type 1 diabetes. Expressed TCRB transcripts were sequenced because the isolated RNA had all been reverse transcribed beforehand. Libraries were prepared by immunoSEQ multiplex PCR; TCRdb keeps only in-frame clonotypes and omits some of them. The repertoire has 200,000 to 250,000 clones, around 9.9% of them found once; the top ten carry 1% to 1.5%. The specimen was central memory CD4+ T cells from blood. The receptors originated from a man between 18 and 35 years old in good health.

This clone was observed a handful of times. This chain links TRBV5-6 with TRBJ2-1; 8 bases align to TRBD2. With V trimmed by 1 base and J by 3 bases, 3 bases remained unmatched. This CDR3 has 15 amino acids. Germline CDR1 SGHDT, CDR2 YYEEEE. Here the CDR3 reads CASSLREGYYNEQFF. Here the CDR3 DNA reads TGTGCCAGCAGCTTGCGGGAGGGTTACTACAATGAGCAGTTCTTC.

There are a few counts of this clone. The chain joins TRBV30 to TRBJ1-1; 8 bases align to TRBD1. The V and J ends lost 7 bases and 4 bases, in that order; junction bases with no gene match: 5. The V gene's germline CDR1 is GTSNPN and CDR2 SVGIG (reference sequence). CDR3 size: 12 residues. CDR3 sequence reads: CAYLTGGTEAFF. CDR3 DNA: TGTGCCTACCTAACAGGGGGCACTGAAGCTTTCTTT.

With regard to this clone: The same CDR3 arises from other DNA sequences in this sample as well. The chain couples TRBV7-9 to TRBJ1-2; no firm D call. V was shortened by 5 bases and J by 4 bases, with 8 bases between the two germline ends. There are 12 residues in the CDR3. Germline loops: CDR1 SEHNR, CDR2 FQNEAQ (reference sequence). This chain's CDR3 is CASSLDSYGYTF. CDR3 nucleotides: TGTGCCAGCAGCCTAGACTCCTATGGCTACACCTTC.

CDR3 sequence (DNA): TGTGCCAGCAGCAAACAACGTTTCCGGGAGTCTACAGATACGCAGTATTTT. Translating gives CASSKQRFRESTDTQYF. The J gene is TRBJ2-3, the V gene TRBV7-2, with D possibly being TRBD2 (6 bases). The CDR3 runs to 17 residues. Germline V gene data show CDR1 as SGHTA and CDR2 as FQGNSA. Trimming shortened V by 5 bases and J by 3 bases, and 21 bases separated the two germline ends.

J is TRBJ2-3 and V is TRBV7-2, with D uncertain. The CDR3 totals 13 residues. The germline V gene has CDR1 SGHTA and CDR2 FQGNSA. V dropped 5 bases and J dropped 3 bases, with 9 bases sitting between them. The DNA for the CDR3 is TGTGCCAGCAGCGGCGGTACGACAGATACGCAGTATTTT. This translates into CASSGGTTDTQYF.

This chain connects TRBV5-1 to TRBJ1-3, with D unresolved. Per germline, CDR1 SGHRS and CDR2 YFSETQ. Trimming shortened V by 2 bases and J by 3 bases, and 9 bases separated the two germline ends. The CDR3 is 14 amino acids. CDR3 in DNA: TGCGCCAGCAGCTTAGCAGGTTATGGAAACACCATATATTTT. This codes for CASSLAGYGNTIYF.

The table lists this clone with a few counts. The CDR3, as DNA: TGTGCCAGCAGCGTAGGGCGCGAGGCGGGGGGACACTACAATGAGCAGTTCTTC. Translation gives CASSVGREAGGHYNEQFF. The chain links TRBV9 to TRBJ2-1, with TRBD2 matching over 8 bases. The CDR3 has 18 amino acids. Trimming removed 0 bases from V and 3 bases from J; junction bases left unmatched: 11. Per the germline V gene, CDR1 is SGDLS and CDR2 is YYNGEE.

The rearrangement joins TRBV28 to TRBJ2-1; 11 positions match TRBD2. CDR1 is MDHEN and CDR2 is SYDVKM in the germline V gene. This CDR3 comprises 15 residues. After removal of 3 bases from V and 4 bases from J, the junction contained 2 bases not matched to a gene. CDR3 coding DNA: TGTGCCAGCAGTTTGATAGCGGGAGGGTACAATGAGCAGTTCTTC. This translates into CASSLIAGGYNEQFF.

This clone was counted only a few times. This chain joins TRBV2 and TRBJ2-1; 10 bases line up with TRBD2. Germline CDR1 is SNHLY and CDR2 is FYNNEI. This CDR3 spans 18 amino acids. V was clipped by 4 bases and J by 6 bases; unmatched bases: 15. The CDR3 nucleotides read TGTGCCAGCAGTGGGGGAAGAGCGGGAGGGCCAAATATCAATGAGCAGTTCTTC. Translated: CASSGGRAGGPNINEQFF. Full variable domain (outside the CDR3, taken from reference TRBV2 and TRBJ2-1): EPEVTQTPSHQVTQMGQEVILRCVPISNHLYFYWYRQILGQKVEFLVSFYNNEISEKSEIFDDQFSVERPDGSNFTLKIRSTKLEDSAMYFCASSGGRAGGPNINEQFFGPGTRLTVL.

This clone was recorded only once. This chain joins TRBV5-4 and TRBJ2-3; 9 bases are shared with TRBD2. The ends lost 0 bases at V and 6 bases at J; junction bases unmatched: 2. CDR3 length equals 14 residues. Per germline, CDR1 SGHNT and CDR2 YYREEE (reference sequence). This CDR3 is CASSLGLADDTQYF. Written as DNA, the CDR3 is TGTGCCAGCAGCTTGGGACTAGCGGACGATACGCAGTATTTT.

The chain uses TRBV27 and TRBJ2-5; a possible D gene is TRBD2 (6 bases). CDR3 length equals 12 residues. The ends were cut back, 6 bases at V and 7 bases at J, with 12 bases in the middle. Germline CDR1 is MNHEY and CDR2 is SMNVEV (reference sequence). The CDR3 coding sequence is TGTGCCAGCAGCCCCACGGGAGCGACCCAGTACTTC. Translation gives CASSPTGATQYF.

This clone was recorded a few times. The CDR3, as DNA: TGTGCCAGCAGCTTTCGGCTTCAGCGGGAGTTCTCCTACGAGCAGTACTTC. Translating it yields CASSFRLQREFSYEQYF. This chain uses TRBV7-2 with TRBJ2-7, with 8 bases matching TRBD2. Germline CDR1 is SGHTA and CDR2 is FQGNSA. Trimming took 3 bases from V and 0 from J; bases not matched to a gene: 10. The CDR3 consists of 17 residues.

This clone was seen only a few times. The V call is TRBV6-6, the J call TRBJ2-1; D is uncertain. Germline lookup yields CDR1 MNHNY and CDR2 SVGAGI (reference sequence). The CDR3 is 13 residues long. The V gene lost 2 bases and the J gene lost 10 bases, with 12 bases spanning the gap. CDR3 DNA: TGTGCCAGCAGTTACCCCACTGAAGCGGAGCAGTTCTTC. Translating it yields CASSYPTEAEQFF.

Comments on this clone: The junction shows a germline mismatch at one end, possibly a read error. The CDR3 region has the DNA TGTGCCTGGAGTGTACAAACTAGCCGTCACTTC. This codes for CAWSVQTSRHF. The chain has TRBV30 and TRBJ2-5; D might be TRBD2 (6 bases). The germline V gene has CDR1 GTSNPN and CDR2 SVGIG (reference sequence). The CDR3 runs to 11 residues.

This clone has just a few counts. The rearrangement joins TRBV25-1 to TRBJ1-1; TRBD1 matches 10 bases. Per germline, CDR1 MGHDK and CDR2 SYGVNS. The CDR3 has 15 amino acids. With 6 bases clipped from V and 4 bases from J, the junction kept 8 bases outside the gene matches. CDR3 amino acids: CASRDPGTGATEAFF. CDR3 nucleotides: TGTGCCAGCAGGGACCCAGGGACAGGGGCCACTGAAGCTTTCTTT.

CDR3 sequence: CSAIFKETQYF. The CDR3 nucleotides are TGCAGTGCTATCTTTAAAGAGACCCAGTACTTC. The chain joins TRBV20-1 to TRBJ2-5, with no clear D. The V and J ends lost 4 bases and 3 bases respectively, with 6 bases between them. The CDR3 has 11 residues. The V gene's germline CDR1 is DFQATT and CDR2 SNEGSKA (reference sequence).

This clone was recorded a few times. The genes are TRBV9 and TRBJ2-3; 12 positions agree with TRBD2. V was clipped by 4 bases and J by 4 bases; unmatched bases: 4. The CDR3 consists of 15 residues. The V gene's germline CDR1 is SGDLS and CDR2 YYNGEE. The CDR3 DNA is TGTGCCAGCAGCCCTCGACTAGCGGGAGCAGATACGCAGTATTTT. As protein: CASSPRLAGADTQYF.

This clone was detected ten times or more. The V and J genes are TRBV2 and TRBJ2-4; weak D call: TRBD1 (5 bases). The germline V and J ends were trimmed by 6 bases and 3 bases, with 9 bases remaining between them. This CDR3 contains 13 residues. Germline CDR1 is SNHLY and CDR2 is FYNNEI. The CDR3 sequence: CASRLDNKNIQYF. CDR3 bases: TGTGCCAGCAGGTTGGACAACAAAAACATTCAGTACTTC.

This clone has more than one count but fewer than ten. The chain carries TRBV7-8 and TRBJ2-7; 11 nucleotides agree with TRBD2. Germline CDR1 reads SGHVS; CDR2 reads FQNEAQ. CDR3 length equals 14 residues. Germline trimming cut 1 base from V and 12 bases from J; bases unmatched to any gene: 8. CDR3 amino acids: CASSLDLRLAGLYF. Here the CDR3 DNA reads TGTGCCAGCAGCTTAGATCTAAGACTAGCGGGACTGTACTTC.

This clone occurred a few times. The CDR3 reads CASSPEAYLAGTQYF. In DNA, the CDR3 is TGTGCCAGCAGCCCCGAGGCCTACTTAGCGGGGACCCAGTACTTC. The rearrangement uses TRBV7-9 and TRBJ2-5, with 7 nucleotides matching TRBD2. The ends lost 5 bases at V and 7 bases at J; junction bases unmatched: 13. There are 15 residues in the CDR3. Germline V gene lookup returns CDR1 SEHNR and CDR2 FQNEAQ (reference sequence).

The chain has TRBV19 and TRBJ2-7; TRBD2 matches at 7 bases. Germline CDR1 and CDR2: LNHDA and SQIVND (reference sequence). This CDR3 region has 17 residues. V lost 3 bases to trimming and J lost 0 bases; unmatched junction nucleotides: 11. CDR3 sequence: CASSMGGSRIPSYEQYF. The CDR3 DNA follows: TGTGCCAGTAGTATGGGGGGGTCACGCATCCCCTCCTACGAGCAGTACTTC.

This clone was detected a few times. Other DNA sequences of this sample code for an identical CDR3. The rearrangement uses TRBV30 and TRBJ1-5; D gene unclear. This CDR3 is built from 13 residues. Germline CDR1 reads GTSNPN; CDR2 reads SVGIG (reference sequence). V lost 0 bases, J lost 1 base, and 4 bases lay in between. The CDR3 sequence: CAWSVRSNQPQHF. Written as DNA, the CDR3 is TGTGCCTGGAGTGTAAGAAGCAATCAGCCCCAGCATTTT.

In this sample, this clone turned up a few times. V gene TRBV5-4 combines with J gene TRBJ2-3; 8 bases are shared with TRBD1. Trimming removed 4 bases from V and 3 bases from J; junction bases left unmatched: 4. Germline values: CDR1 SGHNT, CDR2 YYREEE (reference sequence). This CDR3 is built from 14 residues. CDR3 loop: CASSLTGVTDTQYF. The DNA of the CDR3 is TGTGCCAGCAGCCTGACAGGGGTTACAGATACGCAGTATTTT.

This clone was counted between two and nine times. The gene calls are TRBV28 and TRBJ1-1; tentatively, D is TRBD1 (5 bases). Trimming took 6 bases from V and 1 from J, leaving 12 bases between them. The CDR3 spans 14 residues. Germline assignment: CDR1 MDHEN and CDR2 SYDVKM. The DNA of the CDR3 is TGTGCCAGCAGCTCCGGGACGACGAACACTGAAGCTTTCTTT. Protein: CASSSGTTNTEAFF.

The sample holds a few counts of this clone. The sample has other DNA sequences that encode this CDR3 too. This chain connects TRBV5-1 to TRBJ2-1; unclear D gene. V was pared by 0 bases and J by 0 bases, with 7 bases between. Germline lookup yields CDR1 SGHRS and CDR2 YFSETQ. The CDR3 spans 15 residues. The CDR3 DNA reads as TGCGCCAGCAGCTTGGCCGCAAGCTCCTACAATGAGCAGTTCTTC. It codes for CASSLAASSYNEQFF.

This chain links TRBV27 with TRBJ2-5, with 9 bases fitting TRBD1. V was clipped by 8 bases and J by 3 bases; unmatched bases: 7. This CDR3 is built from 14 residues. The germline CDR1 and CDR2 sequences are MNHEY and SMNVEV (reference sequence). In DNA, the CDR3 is TGTGCCAGCCGACTCACAGGGGGCGAAGAGACCCAGTACTTC. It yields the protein CASRLTGGEETQYF.

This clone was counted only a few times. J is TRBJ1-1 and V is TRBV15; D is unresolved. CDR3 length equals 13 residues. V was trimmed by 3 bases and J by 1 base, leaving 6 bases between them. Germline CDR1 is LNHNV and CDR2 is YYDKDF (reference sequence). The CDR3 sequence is CATSRVANTEAFF. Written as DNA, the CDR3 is TGTGCCACCAGCAGGGTGGCGAACACTGAAGCTTTCTTT.

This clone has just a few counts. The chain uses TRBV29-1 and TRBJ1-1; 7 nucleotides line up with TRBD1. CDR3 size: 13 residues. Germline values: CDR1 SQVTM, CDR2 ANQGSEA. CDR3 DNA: TGCGGCGCTGACAGGGATAGGAACACTGAAGCTTTCTTT. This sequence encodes CGADRDRNTEAFF.

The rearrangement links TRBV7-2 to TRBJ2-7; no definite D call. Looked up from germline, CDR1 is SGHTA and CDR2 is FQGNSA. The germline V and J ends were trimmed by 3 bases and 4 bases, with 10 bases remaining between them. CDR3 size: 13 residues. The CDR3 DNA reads TGTGCCAGCAGCTTTATTTATAGTTACGAGCAGTACTTC. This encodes CASSFIYSYEQYF.

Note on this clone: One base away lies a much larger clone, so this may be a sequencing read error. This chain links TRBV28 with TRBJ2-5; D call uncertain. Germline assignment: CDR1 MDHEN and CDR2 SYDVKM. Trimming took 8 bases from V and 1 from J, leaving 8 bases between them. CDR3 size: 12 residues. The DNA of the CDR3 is TGTGCCAGCGCTCGGCGCCAAGAGACCCAGTACTTC. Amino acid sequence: CASARRQETQYF.

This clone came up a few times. The chain's CDR3 is CAIRPPSTDTQYF. Here the CDR3 DNA reads TGTGCCATCAGGCCGCCTAGCACAGATACGCAGTATTTT. V is TRBV10-3 and J is TRBJ2-3; D uncertain. The CDR3 contains 13 residues. From germline, CDR1 is ENHRY and CDR2 SYGVKD. V was pared by 6 bases and J by 0 bases, with 7 bases between.